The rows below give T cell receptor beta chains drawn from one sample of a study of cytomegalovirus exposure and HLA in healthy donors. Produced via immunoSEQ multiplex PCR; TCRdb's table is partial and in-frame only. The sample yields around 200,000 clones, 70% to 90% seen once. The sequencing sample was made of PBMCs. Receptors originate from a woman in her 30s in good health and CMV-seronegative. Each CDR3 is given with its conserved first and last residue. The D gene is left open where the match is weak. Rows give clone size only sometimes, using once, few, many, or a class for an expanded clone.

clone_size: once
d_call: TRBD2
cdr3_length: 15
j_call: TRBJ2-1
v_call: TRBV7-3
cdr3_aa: CASSPGTRSVNEQFF
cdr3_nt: TGTGCCAGCAGCCCCGGGACTAGAAGTGTCAATGAGCAGTTCTTC

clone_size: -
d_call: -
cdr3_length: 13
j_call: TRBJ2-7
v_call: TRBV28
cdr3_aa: CASIGGRGGEQYF
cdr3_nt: TGTGCCAGCATCGGAGGGCGGGGTGGCGAGCAGTACTTC

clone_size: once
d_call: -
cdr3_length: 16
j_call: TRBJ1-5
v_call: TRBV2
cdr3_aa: CASSESRSRGNQPQHF
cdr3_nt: TGTGCCAGCAGTGAAAGTAGATCACGTGGCAATCAGCCCCAGCATTTT

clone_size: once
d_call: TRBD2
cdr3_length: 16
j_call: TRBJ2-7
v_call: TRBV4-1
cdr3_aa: CASSQDRLARVYEQYF
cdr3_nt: TGCGCCAGCAGCCAAGATAGACTAGCGAGGGTTTACGAGCAGTACTTC

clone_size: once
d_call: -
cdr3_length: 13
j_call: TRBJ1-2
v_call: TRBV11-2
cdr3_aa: CASSLDRVAGYTF
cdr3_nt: TGTGCCAGCAGCTTAGACAGGGTGGCTGGCTACACCTTC

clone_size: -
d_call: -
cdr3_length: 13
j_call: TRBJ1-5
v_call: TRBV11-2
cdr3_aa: CASSTRTDQPQHF
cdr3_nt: TGTGCCAGCAGCACGCGGACTGATCAGCCCCAGCATTTT

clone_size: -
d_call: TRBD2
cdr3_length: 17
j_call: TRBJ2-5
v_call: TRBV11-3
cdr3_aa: CASSLSTSGGSQETQYF
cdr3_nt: TGTGCCAGCAGCCTCTCGACTAGCGGGGGTTCCCAAGAGACCCAGTACTTC

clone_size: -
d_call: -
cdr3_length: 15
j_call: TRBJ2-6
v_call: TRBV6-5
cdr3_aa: CASRTQISGANVLTF
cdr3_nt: TGTGCCAGCCGGACTCAAATCTCTGGGGCCAACGTCCTGACTTTC

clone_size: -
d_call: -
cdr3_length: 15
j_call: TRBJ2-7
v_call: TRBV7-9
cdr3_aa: CASSSSPTVSYEQYF
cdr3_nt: TGTGCCAGCAGCTCATCCCCCACAGTATCCTACGAGCAGTACTTC

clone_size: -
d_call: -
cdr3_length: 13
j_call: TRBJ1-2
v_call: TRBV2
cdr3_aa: CASSVRWEYGYTF
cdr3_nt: TGTGCCAGCAGTGTTCGGTGGGAGTATGGCTACACCTTC

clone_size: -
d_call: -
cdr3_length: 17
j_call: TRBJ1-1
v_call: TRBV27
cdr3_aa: CASSPYRDWNENTEAFF
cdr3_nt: TGTGCCAGCAGTCCTTACCGGGACTGGAACGAGAACACTGAAGCTTTCTTT

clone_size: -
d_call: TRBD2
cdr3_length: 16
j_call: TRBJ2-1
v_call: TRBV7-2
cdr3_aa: CASSLTPSGIYNEQFF
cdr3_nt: TGTGCCAGCAGCTTAACCCCTAGCGGGATATACAATGAGCAGTTCTTC

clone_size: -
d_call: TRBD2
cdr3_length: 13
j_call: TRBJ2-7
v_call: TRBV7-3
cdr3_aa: CAHETSGSYEQYF
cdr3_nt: TGTGCCCATGAGACTAGCGGTTCCTACGAGCAGTACTTC

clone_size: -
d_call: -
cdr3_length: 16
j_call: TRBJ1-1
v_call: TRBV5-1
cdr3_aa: CASSLIRGGADTEAFF
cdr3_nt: TGCGCCAGCAGCCTAATTAGGGGGGGCGCGGACACTGAAGCTTTCTTT

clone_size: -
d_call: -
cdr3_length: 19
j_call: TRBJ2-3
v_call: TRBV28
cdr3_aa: CASSFLVVPKSLGTDTQYF
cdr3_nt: TGTGCCAGCAGTTTTCTCGTAGTCCCAAAATCGCTGGGCACAGATACGCAGTATTTT

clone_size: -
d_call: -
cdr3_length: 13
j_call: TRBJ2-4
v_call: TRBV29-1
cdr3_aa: CSVGTTAKNIQYF
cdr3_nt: TGCAGCGTTGGGACAACAGCCAAAAACATTCAGTACTTC

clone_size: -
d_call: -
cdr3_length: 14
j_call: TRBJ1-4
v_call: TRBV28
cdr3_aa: CASKAQGAGEKLFF
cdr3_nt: TGTGCCAGCAAGGCGCAGGGCGCGGGAGAAAAACTGTTTTTT

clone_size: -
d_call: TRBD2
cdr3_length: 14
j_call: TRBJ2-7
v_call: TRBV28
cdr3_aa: CASSPSGRAYEQYF
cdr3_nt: TGTGCCAGCAGTCCGAGCGGGAGGGCCTACGAGCAGTACTTC

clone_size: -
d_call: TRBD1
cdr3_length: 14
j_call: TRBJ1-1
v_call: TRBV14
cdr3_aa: CASSIGQGGSEAFF
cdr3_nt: TGTGCCAGCAGCATAGGACAGGGAGGATCTGAAGCTTTCTTT

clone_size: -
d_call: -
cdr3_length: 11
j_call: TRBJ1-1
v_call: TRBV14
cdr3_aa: CASSQDLKAFF
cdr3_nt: TGTGCCAGCAGCCAAGATCTTAAAGCTTTCTTT

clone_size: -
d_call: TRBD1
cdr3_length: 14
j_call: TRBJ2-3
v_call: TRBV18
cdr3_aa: CASSPPGQGDTQYF
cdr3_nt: TGTGCCAGCTCACCACCGGGACAGGGTGATACGCAGTATTTT

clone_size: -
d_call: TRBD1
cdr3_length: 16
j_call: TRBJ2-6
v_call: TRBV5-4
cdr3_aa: CASSRQGASGANVLTF
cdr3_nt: TGTGCCAGCAGCCGACAGGGGGCGTCTGGGGCCAACGTCCTGACTTTC

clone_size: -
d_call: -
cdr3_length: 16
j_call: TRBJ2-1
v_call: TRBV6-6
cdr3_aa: CASSYEAPGVPSEQFF
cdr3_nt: TGTGCCAGCAGTTACGAAGCGCCAGGGGTGCCGTCTGAGCAGTTCTTC

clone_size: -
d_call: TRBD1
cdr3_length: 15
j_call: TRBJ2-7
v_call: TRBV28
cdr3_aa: CASRPIGQGHNEQYF
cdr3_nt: TGTGCCAGCAGACCAATCGGACAGGGGCACAACGAGCAGTACTTC

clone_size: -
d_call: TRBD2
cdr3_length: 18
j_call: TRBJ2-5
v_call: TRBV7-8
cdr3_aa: CASSSRRASGRARETQYF
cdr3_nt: TGTGCCAGCAGCTCCAGAAGGGCTAGCGGGAGGGCCAGAGAGACCCAGTACTTC

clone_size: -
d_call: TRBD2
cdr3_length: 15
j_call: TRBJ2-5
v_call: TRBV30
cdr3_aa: CAWTGTSGIRETQYF
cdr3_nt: TGTGCCTGGACAGGGACTAGCGGGATTAGAGAGACCCAGTACTTC

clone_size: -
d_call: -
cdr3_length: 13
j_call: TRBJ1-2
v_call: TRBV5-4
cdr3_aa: CASSLRQTYGYTF
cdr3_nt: TGTGCCAGCAGCTTGAGACAGACCTATGGCTACACCTTC

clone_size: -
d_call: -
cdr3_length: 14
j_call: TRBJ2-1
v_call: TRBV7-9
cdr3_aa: CASSSYGAYNEQFF
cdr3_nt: TGTGCCAGCAGCTCCTACGGGGCCTACAATGAGCAGTTCTTC

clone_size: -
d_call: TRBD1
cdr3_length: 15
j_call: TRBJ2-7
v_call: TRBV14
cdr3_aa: CASSPPRTGIEEQYF
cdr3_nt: TGTGCCAGCAGCCCTCCGAGGACAGGGATTGAAGAGCAGTACTTC

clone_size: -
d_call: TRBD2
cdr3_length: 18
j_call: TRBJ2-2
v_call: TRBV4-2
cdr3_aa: CASSQGETSGRFTGELFF
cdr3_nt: TGTGCCAGCAGCCAAGGAGAGACTAGCGGGAGATTTACCGGGGAGCTGTTTTTT

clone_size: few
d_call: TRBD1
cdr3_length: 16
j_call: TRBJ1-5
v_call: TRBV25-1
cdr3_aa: CASSGGWGQGDQPQHF
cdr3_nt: TGTGCCAGCAGTGGGGGCTGGGGACAGGGGGATCAGCCCCAGCATTTT

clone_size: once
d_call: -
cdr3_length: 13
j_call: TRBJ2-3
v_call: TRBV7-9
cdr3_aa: CASRSGSTDTQYF
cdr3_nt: TGTGCCAGCAGGAGCGGCAGCACAGATACGCAGTATTTT

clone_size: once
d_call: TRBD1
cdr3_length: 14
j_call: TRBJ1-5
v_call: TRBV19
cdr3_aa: CASSIPDRGQPQHF
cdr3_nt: TGTGCCAGTAGTATTCCCGACAGGGGCCAGCCCCAGCATTTT

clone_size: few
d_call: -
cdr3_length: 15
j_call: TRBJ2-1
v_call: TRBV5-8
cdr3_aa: CASSFGQGTYNEQFF
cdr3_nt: TGTGCCAGCAGCTTCGGTCAGGGGACCTACAATGAGCAGTTCTTC

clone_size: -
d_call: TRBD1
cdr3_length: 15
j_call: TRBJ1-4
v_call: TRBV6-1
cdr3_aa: CASLDRGITNEKLFF
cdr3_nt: TGTGCCAGCCTAGACAGGGGAATCACTAATGAAAAACTGTTTTTT

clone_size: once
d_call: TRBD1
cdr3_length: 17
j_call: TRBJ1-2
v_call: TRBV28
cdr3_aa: CASSFSDRARANYGYTF
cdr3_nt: TGTGCCAGCAGTTTTTCAGACAGGGCAAGAGCTAACTATGGCTACACCTTC

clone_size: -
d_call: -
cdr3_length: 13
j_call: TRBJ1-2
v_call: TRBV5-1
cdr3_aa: CASSPGTSYGYTF
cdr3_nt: TGCGCCAGCAGCCCCGGGACAAGCTATGGCTACACCTTC

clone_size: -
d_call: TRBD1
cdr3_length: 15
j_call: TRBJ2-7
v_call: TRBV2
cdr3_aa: CASSLDRDRAYEQYF
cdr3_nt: TGTGCCAGCAGTTTAGACCGGGACAGGGCCTACGAGCAGTACTTC

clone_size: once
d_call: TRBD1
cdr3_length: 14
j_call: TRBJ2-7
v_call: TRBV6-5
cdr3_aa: CASRLDRAPYEQYF
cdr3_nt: TGTGCCAGCAGACTCGACAGGGCACCCTACGAGCAGTACTTC

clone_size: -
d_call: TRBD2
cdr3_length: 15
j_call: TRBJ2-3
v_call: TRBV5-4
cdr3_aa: CASSSGTSGKDTQYF
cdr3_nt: TGTGCCAGCAGCTCGGGGACTAGCGGGAAGGATACGCAGTATTTT

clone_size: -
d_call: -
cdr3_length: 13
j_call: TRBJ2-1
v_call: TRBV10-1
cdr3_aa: CASSEPGVNEQFF
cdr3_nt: TGCGCCAGCAGTGAGCCAGGGGTCAATGAGCAGTTCTTC

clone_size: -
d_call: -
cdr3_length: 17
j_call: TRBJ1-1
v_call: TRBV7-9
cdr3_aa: CSSSLLGGGGLNTEAFF
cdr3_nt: TGTTCCAGCAGCTTGCTCGGGGGTGGGGGGTTGAACACTGAAGCTTTCTTT

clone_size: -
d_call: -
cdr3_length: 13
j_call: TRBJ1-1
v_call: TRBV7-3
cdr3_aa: CASSFTQNTEAFF
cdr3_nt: TGTGCCAGCAGCTTTACACAGAACACTGAAGCTTTCTTT

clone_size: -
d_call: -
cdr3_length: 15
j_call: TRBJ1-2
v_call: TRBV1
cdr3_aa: CTSSQKGEGINGYTF
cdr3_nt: TGCACCAGCAGCCAAAAAGGGGAAGGAATTAATGGCTACACCTTC

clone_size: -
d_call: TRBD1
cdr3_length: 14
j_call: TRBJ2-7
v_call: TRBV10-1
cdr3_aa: CASSPGTGWDEQYF
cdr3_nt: TGCGCCAGCAGCCCCGGGACAGGTTGGGACGAGCAGTACTTC

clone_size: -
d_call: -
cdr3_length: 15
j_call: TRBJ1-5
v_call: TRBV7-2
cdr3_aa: CASSLVGTTNQPQHF
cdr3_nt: TGTGCCAGCAGCTTAGTAGGGACAACTAATCAGCCCCAGCATTTT

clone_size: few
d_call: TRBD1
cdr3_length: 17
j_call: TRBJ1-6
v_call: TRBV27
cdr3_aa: CASRTGGTVRYNSPLHF
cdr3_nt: TGTGCCAGCAGAACGGGGGGGACAGTCAGATATAATTCACCCCTCCACTTT

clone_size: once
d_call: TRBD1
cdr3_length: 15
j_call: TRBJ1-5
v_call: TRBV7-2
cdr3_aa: CASSPWTGVTEPQHF
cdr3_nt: TGTGCCAGCAGCCCCTGGACAGGGGTTACGGAGCCCCAGCATTTT

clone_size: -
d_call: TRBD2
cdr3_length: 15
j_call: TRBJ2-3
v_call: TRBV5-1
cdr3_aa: CASSSIAGDTDTQYF
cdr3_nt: TGCGCCAGCAGTTCAATAGCGGGAGACACAGATACGCAGTATTTT

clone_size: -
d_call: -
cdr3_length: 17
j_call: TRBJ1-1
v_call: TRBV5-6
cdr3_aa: CASSSSLRGQPTFEAFF
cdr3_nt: TGTGCCAGCAGCTCCTCCCTGCGCGGACAGCCGACCTTTGAAGCTTTCTTT